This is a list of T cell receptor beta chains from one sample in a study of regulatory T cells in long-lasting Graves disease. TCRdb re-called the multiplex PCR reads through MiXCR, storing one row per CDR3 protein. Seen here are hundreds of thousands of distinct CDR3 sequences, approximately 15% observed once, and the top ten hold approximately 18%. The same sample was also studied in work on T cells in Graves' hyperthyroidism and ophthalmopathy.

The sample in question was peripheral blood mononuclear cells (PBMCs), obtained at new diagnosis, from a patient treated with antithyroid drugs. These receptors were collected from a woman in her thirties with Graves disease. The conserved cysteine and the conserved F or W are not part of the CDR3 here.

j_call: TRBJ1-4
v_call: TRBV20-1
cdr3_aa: SASWPNEKLF

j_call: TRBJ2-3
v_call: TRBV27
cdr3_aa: ASSPGGQVTLTQY

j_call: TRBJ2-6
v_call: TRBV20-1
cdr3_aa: SASGTGGLISGANVLT

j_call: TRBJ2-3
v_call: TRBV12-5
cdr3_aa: ASGLEDSRTDTQY

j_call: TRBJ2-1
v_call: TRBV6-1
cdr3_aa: ASSIAAAGYNEQF

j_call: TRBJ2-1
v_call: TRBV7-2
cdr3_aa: ASSLEWGGPEQF

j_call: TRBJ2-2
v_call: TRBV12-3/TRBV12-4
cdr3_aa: ASSPRTGGIFAGELF

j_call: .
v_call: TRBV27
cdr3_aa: ASRSSGKGGYEQY

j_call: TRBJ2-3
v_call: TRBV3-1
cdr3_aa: ASSQSVYRYTDTQY

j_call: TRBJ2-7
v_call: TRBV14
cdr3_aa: ASSHLGQFDSYEQY

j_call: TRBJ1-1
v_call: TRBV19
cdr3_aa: ASSDNRGVNTEAF

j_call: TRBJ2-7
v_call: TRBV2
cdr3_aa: ASSSPGLGSEQY

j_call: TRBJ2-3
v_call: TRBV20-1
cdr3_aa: SAAGGSDTQY

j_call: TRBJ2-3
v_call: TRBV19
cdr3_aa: ASSTQTGLTDTQY

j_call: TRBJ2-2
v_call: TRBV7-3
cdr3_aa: ASSRQINTGELF

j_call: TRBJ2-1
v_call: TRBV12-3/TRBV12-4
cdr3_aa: ASRGPGRNEQF

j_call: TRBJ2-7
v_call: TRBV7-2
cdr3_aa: ASSDGLAGVYEQY

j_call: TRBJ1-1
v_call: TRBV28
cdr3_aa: ASSLDTGTTEAF

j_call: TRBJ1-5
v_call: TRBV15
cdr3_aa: ATSRDPPGTGGDQPQH

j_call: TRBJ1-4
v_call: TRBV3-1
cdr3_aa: ASSQGYWASRVF

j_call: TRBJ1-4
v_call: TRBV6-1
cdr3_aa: AIRERAVEKLF

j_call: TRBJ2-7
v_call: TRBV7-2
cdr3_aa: ASSPGFTAYEQY

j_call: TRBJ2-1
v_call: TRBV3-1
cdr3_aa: ASSRPAGGSEEQF

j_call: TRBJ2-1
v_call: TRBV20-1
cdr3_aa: SATRLAGVDQF

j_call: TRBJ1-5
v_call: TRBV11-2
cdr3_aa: ASSLSGIQPQH

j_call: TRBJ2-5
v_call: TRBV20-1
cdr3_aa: SASRSGQGYGAQY

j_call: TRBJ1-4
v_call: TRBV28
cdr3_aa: ASAVWPGEKLF

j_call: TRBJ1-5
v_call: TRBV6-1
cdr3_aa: ASSEDFGRRGNQPQH

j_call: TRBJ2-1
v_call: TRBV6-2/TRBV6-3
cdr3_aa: ASSYWSGGQF

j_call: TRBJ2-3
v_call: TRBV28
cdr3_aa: ASTTGTGHTDTQY

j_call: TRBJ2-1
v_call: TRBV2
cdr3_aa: ASGLAADNELF

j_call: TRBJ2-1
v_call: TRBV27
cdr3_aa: ASSSLSSGSYEQF

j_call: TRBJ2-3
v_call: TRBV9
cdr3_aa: ASSADSGTTDTQY

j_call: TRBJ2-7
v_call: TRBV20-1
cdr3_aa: SAELTSSYEQY

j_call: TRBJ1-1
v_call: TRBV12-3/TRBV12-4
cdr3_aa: ASSKTDFEAF

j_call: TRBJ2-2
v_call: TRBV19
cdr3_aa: ASSGYWTGELF

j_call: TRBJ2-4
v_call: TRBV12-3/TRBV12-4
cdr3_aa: ASSLVRDPKNIQY

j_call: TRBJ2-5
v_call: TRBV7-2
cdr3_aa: ASSQAGWETQY

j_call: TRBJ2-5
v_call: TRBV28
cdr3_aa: ASSHPAMETQY

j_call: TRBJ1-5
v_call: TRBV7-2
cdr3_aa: ASSTRDRGHQPQH